Listed below are T cell receptor beta chains from one sample, sequenced in a study of T-cell reconstitution after alpha-beta-depleted transplantation in children. TCRdb reprocessed the PCR reads with MiXCR, giving one entry per CDR3 protein. The repertoire has about 350,000 distinct CDR3 sequences, roughly 13% of them found once; the top ten carry around 4.5%. The source was PBMCs, collected from the stem cell graft. The receptor source for this set is a human donor who donated a stem cell graft to a child with Fanconi anemia. Both conserved end residues are part of each CDR3. The D gene is left open where the match is weak. Only part of the rows carry a size: once, few, many, or a class if the clone is expanded.

D	size	V	J	CDR3	DNA
.	few	TRBV4-3	TRBJ2-5	CASSQGLVGTGETQYF	TGCGCCAGCAGCCAAGGACTGGTGGGAACAGGGGAGACCCAGTACTTC
.	many	TRBV6-2/TRBV6-3	TRBJ2-1	CAGGAGSSYNEQFF	TGTGCCGGGGGGGCGGGGAGCTCCTACAATGAGCAGTTCTTC
TRBD2	.	TRBV14	TRBJ2-7	CASSHPTSGGYYEQYF	TGTGCCAGCAGCCACCCGACTAGCGGGGGGTATTACGAGCAGTACTTC
.	.	TRBV7-9	TRBJ1-1	CASSRGEGRSTEAFF	TGTGCCAGCAGCCGGGGGGAAGGTCGTAGCACTGAAGCTTTCTTT
.	.	TRBV12-3/TRBV12-4	TRBJ2-3	CASSFPAVTDTQYF	TGTGCCAGCAGTTTTCCAGCCGTAACAGATACGCAGTATTTT
TRBD1	.	TRBV7-2	TRBJ1-2	CASSPGTGASGYTF	TGTGCCAGCAGCCCAGGGACAGGGGCGAGTGGCTACACCTTC
.	.	TRBV2	TRBJ2-5	CASSGELGEETQYF	TGTGCCAGCAGTGGGGAGCTCGGGGAAGAGACCCAGTACTTC
.	few	TRBV5-6	TRBJ2-1	CASSLDRGGWNEQFF	TGTGCCAGCAGCTTGGACAGGGGGGGTTGGAATGAGCAGTTCTTC
.	.	TRBV5-5	TRBJ2-3	CASSLGFDWPQQDTQYF	TGTGCCAGCAGCTTGGGGTTCGACTGGCCCCAACAGGATACGCAGTATTTT
.	.	TRBV6-1	TRBJ2-3	CASSEKGATDTQYF	TGTGCCAGCAGTGAAAAGGGAGCCACAGATACGCAGTATTTT
.	many	TRBV12-3/TRBV12-4	TRBJ2-6	CASSSGSEAPLGANVLTF	TGTGCCAGCAGTTCCGGTAGTGAGGCCCCCCTCGGGGCCAACGTCCTGACTTTC
TRBD1	few	TRBV12-3/TRBV12-4	TRBJ2-2	CASSFRDRGLGELFF	TGTGCCAGCAGTTTCCGGGACAGGGGCCTCGGGGAGCTGTTTTTT
TRBD1	few	TRBV20-1	TRBJ2-7	CSATTLQGAGTPYEQYF	TGCAGTGCTACTACTTTACAGGGGGCAGGTACCCCCTACGAGCAGTACTTC
TRBD1	many	TRBV12-3/TRBV12-4	TRBJ2-7	CASTVGQDYEQYF	TGTGCCAGCACCGTCGGACAGGACTACGAGCAGTACTTC
.	few	TRBV5-8	TRBJ1-1	CASSLGTFRRDEAFF	TGTGCCAGCAGCTTGGGGACTTTCCGGAGGGATGAAGCTTTCTTT
.	.	TRBV20-1	TRBJ1-1	CSAHTGWGYKAFF	TGCAGTGCTCATACAGGGTGGGGTTATAAAGCTTTCTTT
TRBD2	.	TRBV7-9	TRBJ2-3	CASSYSLAASTDTQYF	TGTGCCAGCAGCTACTCTCTAGCGGCTAGCACAGATACGCAGTATTTT
TRBD2	few	TRBV4-3	TRBJ2-2	CASSQIAGSGELFF	TGCGCCAGCAGCCAAATAGCGGGGAGCGGGGAGCTGTTTTTT
.	many	TRBV10-1	TRBJ1-1	CASSDSGNTEAFF	TGCGCCAGCAGTGATTCGGGGAACACTGAAGCTTTCTTT
TRBD1	many	TRBV5-1	TRBJ2-5	CASSLTGAQETQYF	TGCGCCAGCAGTTTGACAGGGGCCCAAGAGACCCAGTACTTC
.	many	TRBV14	TRBJ1-1	CASSQESWNTEAFF	TGTGCCAGCAGCCAAGAATCGTGGAACACTGAAGCTTTCTTT
.	many	TRBV7-9	TRBJ2-1	CASSLIGGDNEQFF	TGTGCCAGCAGCTTAATCGGCGGGGATAATGAGCAGTTCTTC
.	.	TRBV6-6	TRBJ1-4	CASTQAVNEKLFF	TGTGCCAGCACCCAAGCAGTAAATGAAAAACTGTTTTTT
TRBD1	.	TRBV14	TRBJ1-2	CASSGLTGGDYTF	TGTGCCAGCAGCGGACTTACAGGGGGGGACTACACCTTC
TRBD1	few	TRBV20-1	TRBJ2-3	CSARRTGATDTQYF	TGCAGTGCTAGAAGGACAGGGGCCACAGATACGCAGTATTTT
.	few	TRBV6-2/TRBV6-3	TRBJ1-4	CASSYRSTGGINEKLFF	TGTGCCAGCAGTTACCGATCCACCGGGGGAATTAATGAAAAACTGTTTTTT
TRBD1	many	TRBV9	TRBJ2-2	CASSVVGTVNTGELFF	TGTGCCAGCAGCGTAGTGGGGACAGTCAACACCGGGGAGCTGTTTTTT
.	many	TRBV6-1	TRBJ1-4	CASSEESGAEKLFF	TGTGCCAGCAGTGAAGAATCGGGGGCCGAAAAACTGTTTTTT
TRBD1	.	TRBV18	TRBJ2-1	CASSPPGSGGRNNEQFF	TGTGCCAGCTCACCCCCGGGATCAGGGGGCAGGAACAATGAGCAGTTCTTC
TRBD1	many	TRBV5-1	TRBJ2-7	CASSPGTANDEQYF	TGCGCCAGCAGCCCCGGGACAGCAAACGACGAGCAGTACTTC
.	.	TRBV3-1	TRBJ1-4	CASSPTTSSEKLFF	TGTGCCAGCAGCCCGACGACCTCATCGGAAAAACTGTTTTTT
TRBD1	many	TRBV28	TRBJ2-1	CASSLRTGTEYNEQFF	TGTGCCAGCAGTCTTCGGACCGGGACAGAATACAATGAGCAGTTCTTC
.	.	TRBV12-3/TRBV12-4	TRBJ1-3	CASSLYRGNTIYF	TGTGCCAGCAGTCTCTACAGGGGAAACACCATATATTTT
.	.	TRBV18	TRBJ2-2	CASSPEGLNTGELFF	TGTGCCAGCTCACCGGAGGGATTGAACACCGGGGAGCTGTTTTTT
.	.	TRBV20-1	TRBJ2-1	CSAYVSLMSYNEQFF	TGCAGTGCTTACGTCTCGTTGATGTCCTACAATGAGCAGTTCTTC
TRBD2	few	TRBV7-3	TRBJ2-5	CASSPGPSGEETQYF	TGTGCCAGCAGCCCCGGGCCTAGCGGGGAGGAGACCCAGTACTTC
TRBD1	.	TRBV3-1	TRBJ1-6	CASSPWTGHNSPLHF	TGTGCCAGCAGCCCCTGGACAGGCCATAATTCACCCCTCCACTTT
.	few	TRBV28	TRBJ1-5	CASSLRLGHQPQHF	TGTGCCAGCAGCCTAAGGCTAGGCCATCAGCCCCAGCATTTT
.	.	TRBV18	TRBJ2-3	CASSPLSADTQYF	TGTGCCAGCTCACCACTCTCCGCAGATACGCAGTATTTT
.	many	TRBV20-1	TRBJ1-1	CSARQGIDEAFF	TGCAGTGCTAGGCAGGGAATAGATGAAGCTTTCTTT
TRBD2	once	TRBV12-5	TRBJ2-1	CASGLEPLAGHYNEQFF	TGTGCTAGTGGTTTGGAGCCTCTAGCGGGGCACTACAATGAGCAGTTCTTC
.	.	TRBV12-3/TRBV12-4	TRBJ2-2	CASSLQGTTGGLFF	TGTGCCAGCAGTTTACAGGGGACCACCGGGGGGCTGTTTTTT
.	few	TRBV6-6	TRBJ2-7	CASRGPQLYEQYF	TGTGCCAGCAGGGGACCACAGCTCTACGAGCAGTACTTC
.	.	TRBV5-1	TRBJ2-1	CASSLIDGYNEQFF	TGCGCCAGCAGCTTGATCGACGGCTACAATGAGCAGTTCTTC
.	few	TRBV10-2	TRBJ1-5	CASSEDGDQPQHF	TGCGCCAGCAGTGAGGACGGGGATCAGCCCCAGCATTTT
.	many	TRBV10-3	TRBJ1-2	CAISVDGQPYGYTF	TGTGCCATTTCGGTTGATGGTCAACCTTATGGCTACACCTTC
.	.	TRBV7-2	TRBJ2-1	CASSNSGYEQFF	TGTGCCAGCAGCAACAGTGGGTATGAGCAGTTCTTC
.	few	TRBV12-3/TRBV12-4	TRBJ1-1	CASSWDTLKAFF	TGTGCCAGCAGCTGGGACACGCTCAAAGCTTTCTTT
TRBD1	few	TRBV11-2	TRBJ1-6	CASSLVETGNSPLHF	TGTGCCAGCAGCTTAGTCGAGACAGGGAATTCACCCCTCCACTTT
.	few	TRBV6-5	TRBJ2-3	CASSLTRVPLTDTQYF	TGTGCCAGCAGTTTAACCAGGGTCCCACTCACAGATACGCAGTATTTT
.	.	TRBV12-3/TRBV12-4	TRBJ2-2	CASSLQGRTGELFF	TGTGCCAGCAGTTTACAGGGACGGACCGGGGAGCTGTTTTTT
.	few	TRBV13	TRBJ2-7	CASSLVQPSYEQYF	TGTGCCAGCAGCTTAGTTCAACCATCCTACGAGCAGTACTTC
TRBD2	few	TRBV7-3	TRBJ2-3	CASSLNLAGGRYTQYF	TGTGCCAGCAGCTTAAATCTAGCGGGGGGCCGGTATACGCAGTATTTT
.	many	TRBV28	TRBJ1-1	CASRSTGGTEAFF	TGTGCCAGCAGGTCGACTGGTGGCACTGAAGCTTTCTTT
.	few	TRBV4-1	TRBJ2-2	CASSQDPSAWGGELFF	TGCGCCAGCAGCCAAGACCCCTCCGCCTGGGGCGGGGAGCTGTTTTTT
.	.	TRBV20-1	TRBJ1-1	CSARGTYGRAEAFF	TGCAGTGCTAGGGGGACTTATGGAAGGGCTGAAGCTTTCTTT
TRBD1	few	TRBV6-2/TRBV6-3	TRBJ1-2	CATEHRGSGYTF	TGTGCCACGGAACACAGGGGAAGCGGCTACACCTTC
.	few	TRBV5-6	TRBJ1-3	CASSLRGFSGNTIYF	TGTGCCAGCAGCCTCAGGGGTTTCTCTGGAAACACCATATATTTT
TRBD1	.	TRBV4-3	TRBJ2-1	CASSPSWQGVNNEQFF	TGCGCCAGCAGCCCCTCCTGGCAGGGGGTAAATAATGAGCAGTTCTTC
TRBD1	many	TRBV5-1	TRBJ2-7	CASRGQVSSYEQYF	TGCGCCAGCAGGGGACAGGTCTCCTCCTACGAGCAGTACTTC